This T cell receptor beta chain was identified in a study of metastatic and nonmetastatic thyroid tumors. Germline V CDR1 and CDR2: SNHLY, FYNNEI. The CDR3 spans 15 residues. The trim removed 6 bases at V and 0 bases at J, leaving 4 bases unmatched. This clone was seen more than once but under ten times. TCRdb re-called clones from the PCR reads using MiXCR. Of roughly 35,000 clones in the sample, roughly 35% are singletons; the top ten hold approximately 24%. Patients were all untreated before their thyroid surgery. V is TRBV2 and J is TRBJ2-1, with 8 bases aligning to TRBD2. This sequence originates from a female donor with papillary thyroid cancer or a benign thyroid nodule (not recorded which). Some clones in this sample may be carry-over from other donors' samples. Sequencing was performed on tumor tissue. The CDR3 region has the DNA TGTGCCAGCAGAGTAACTAGCGGCTCCTACAATGAGCAGTTCTTC. Encoded protein: CASRVTSGSYNEQFF.